Each of the 15 T cell receptor beta chains below was sequenced from the same sample in a study of blood T cell repertoires in COVID-19. Clones were read by immunoSEQ multiplex PCR, and TCRdb kept only the in-frame ones, dropping some. The sample lists around 230,000 clones; approximately 90% were seen once. The source material was PBMCs or T cells enriched from blood (not recorded which). The source is a woman in her forties with acute COVID-19.

A word on this clone: Other DNA sequences from this sample encode an identical CDR3 as well. The chain combines TRBV5-1 with TRBJ2-7; 11 bases are a match to TRBD1. The CDR3 has 14 amino acids. V shed 0 bases and J 6 bases; nucleotides not matched to a gene: 2. Germline V lookup: CDR1 SGHRS, CDR2 YFSETQ. In nucleotides, the CDR3 is TGCGCCAGCAGCTTGGATGGACAGGGGGCCGAGCAGTACGTC. The encoded protein is CASSLDGQGAEQYV.

V gene TRBV4-1 combines with J gene TRBJ2-7; D perhaps matches TRBD1 (5 bases). Germline V gene sequence: CDR1 MGHRA, CDR2 YSYEKL. CDR3 size: 15 residues. V was cut by 0 bases and J by 5 bases, with 14 bases left in between. The CDR3 DNA sequence: TGCGCCAGCAGCCAAGAGCCGACAGAAGTGGACGAGCAGTACTTC. Translating gives CASSQEPTEVDEQYF.

The V and J genes are TRBV6-2 or TRBV6-3 and TRBJ1-3; no clear D. Deletions cut 6 bases from V and 0 bases from J, with 15 bases between. The germline V gene has CDR1 MNHEY and CDR2 SVGEGT. This CDR3 is 16 amino acids long. In nucleotides, the CDR3 is TGTGCCAGCAGCCGAGGGATTCCCGCCTCTGGAAACACCATATATTTT. This encodes CASSRGIPASGNTIYF.

The gene calls are TRBV5-1 and TRBJ2-7, with 12 bases aligning to TRBD1. Germline CDR1 SGHRS, CDR2 YFSETQ. The CDR3 totals 14 residues. Germline trimming cut 6 bases from V and 6 bases from J; bases unmatched to any gene: 7. CDR3 protein: CASKSGTGGFEQYF. CDR3 nucleotides: TGCGCCAGCAAGTCCGGGACAGGGGGCTTCGAGCAGTACTTC.

This clone was picked up one time. The CDR3 loop is CASTRGAGGEYGYTF. In nucleotides, the CDR3 is TGTGCCAGTACTCGAGGCGCAGGGGGAGAATATGGCTACACCTTC. J is TRBJ1-2 and V is TRBV7-2; 7 nucleotides align to TRBD1. V shed 9 bases, J shed 5 bases, and the junction held 15 bases outside the gene matches. The CDR3 runs 15 residues. The germline CDR1 and CDR2 sequences are SGHTA and FQGNSA.

V and J are TRBV7-9 and TRBJ1-3; 9 nucleotides line up with TRBD1. Germline assignment: CDR1 SEHNR and CDR2 FQNEAQ (reference sequence). Unmatched junction bases numbered 20, after V lost 4 bases and J lost 7 bases. The CDR3 is made up of 19 amino acids. The CDR3 nucleotides are TGTGCCAGCAGCTCCCCAAAGATTGGACAGGGGAGCAAGTTGAACACCATATATTTT. Translation: CASSSPKIGQGSKLNTIYF. Full variable domain (outside the CDR3, taken from reference TRBV7-9 and TRBJ1-3): DTGVSQNPRHKITKRGQNVTFRCDPISEHNRLYWYRQTLGQGPEFLTYFQNEAQLEKSRLLSDRFSAERPKGSFSTLEIQRTEQGDSAMYLCASSSPKIGQGSKLNTIYFGEGSWLTVV.

The J gene is TRBJ2-2, the V gene TRBV3-1 (or the pseudogene TRBV3-2), with TRBD1 matching 7 bases. V gave up 2 bases and J gave up 1 base; unmatched junction bases: 1. Per germline, CDR1 LGHDT and CDR2 YNNKEL (reference sequence). There are 15 residues in the CDR3. CDR3 residues: CASSQRDRNTGELFF. The DNA for the CDR3 is TGTGCCAGCAGCCAAAGGGACAGGAACACCGGGGAGCTGTTTTTT.

The chain uses TRBV3-1 (or the pseudogene TRBV3-2) and TRBJ1-3, with TRBD1 matching over 8 bases. The germline V gene encodes CDR1 LGHDT and CDR2 YNNKEL (reference sequence). Trimming took 4 bases from V and 4 from J; bases not matched to a gene: 9. The CDR3 consists of 16 residues. The CDR3 spells CASSRRTGTGGNTIYF. The CDR3 DNA sequence: TGTGCCAGCAGCCGGAGGACAGGGACTGGCGGAAACACCATATATTTT.

The V and J genes are TRBV30 and TRBJ2-3, with TRBD1 matching 9 bases. The germline CDR1 and CDR2 sequences are GTSNPN and SVGIG (reference sequence). The CDR3 totals 15 residues. V trimming: 3 bases; J trimming: 2 bases; junction bases outside the gene matches: 6. CDR3 amino acids: CAWSLRDRDTDTQYF. CDR3 nucleotide sequence: TGTGCCTGGAGCCTCCGGGACAGGGACACAGATACGCAGTATTTT.

The V call is TRBV11-3, the J call TRBJ1-3; D gene unclear. The germline gives CDR1 SGHNT, CDR2 YENEEA. The CDR3 sequence is 18 residues long. Between the trimmed V and J ends, which lost 1 base and 9 bases, there was a span of 25 bases. The CDR3: CASSLVAQRYRAGVTIYF. The DNA for the CDR3 is TGTGCCAGCAGCTTAGTCGCCCAGCGATACCGCGCCGGAGTCACCATATATTTT. Full variable domain (remainder filled in from reference TRBV11-3 and TRBJ1-3): EAGVVQSPRYKIIEKKQPVAFWCNPISGHNTLYWYLQNLGQGPELLIRYENEEAVDDSQLPKDRFSAERLKGVDSTLKIQPAELGDSAVYLCASSLVAQRYRAGVTIYFGEGSWLTVV.

The rearrangement uses TRBV14 and TRBJ2-6; 8 positions match TRBD2. Germline V CDR1 and CDR2: SGHDN, FVKESK. The V gene end was trimmed by 7 bases and the J gene end by 4 bases; junction bases not matched to a gene: 15. This CDR3 is built from 18 residues. The CDR3 loop is CASKQHHGGAFGANVLTF. CDR3 bases: TGTGCCAGCAAACAACACCACGGGGGGGCCTTCGGGGCCAACGTCCTGACTTTC.

This sequence joins TRBV7-2 and TRBJ2-3; D is undetermined. Germline lookup yields CDR1 SGHTA and CDR2 FQGNSA. Trimming cost V 4 bases and J 1 base, with 6 bases left between them. The CDR3 extends over 13 amino acids. The CDR3 DNA follows: TGTGCCAGCAGCTCCACTCGCACAGATACGCAGTATTTT. It encodes CASSSTRTDTQYF.

This chain connects TRBV19 to TRBJ2-1; D might be TRBD2 (7 bases). The germline V gene encodes CDR1 LNHDA and CDR2 SQIVND (reference sequence). V lost 5 bases and J 9 bases, leaving 17 bases between the germline ends. The CDR3 length is 14 residues. The CDR3 bases are TGTGCCAGTAGTTTGGGGGGGGGCGTTCCTGAGCAGTTCTTC. Its protein product is CASSLGGGVPEQFF.

V gene TRBV10-3 combines with J gene TRBJ1-1; D possibly corresponds to TRBD1 (5 bases). V gave up 0 bases and J gave up 2 bases, with 13 bases separating them. The length of the CDR3 is 16 residues. Germline CDR1 reads ENHRY; CDR2 reads SYGVKD. CDR3 in amino acids: CAISESGGGGNTEAFF. The CDR3 nucleotides are TGTGCCATCAGTGAGTCTGGCGGGGGGGGAAACACTGAAGCTTTCTTT.

The rearrangement joins TRBV9 to TRBJ2-4, with 9 bases matching TRBD2. Germline V gives CDR1 SGDLS, CDR2 YYNGEE. This CDR3 has 15 amino acids. J gave up 7 bases and V 0 bases, and 5 bases lay outside the gene matches. The CDR3 is CASSVGGGDGNIQYF. The CDR3 region has the DNA TGTGCCAGCAGCGTAGGCGGGGGGGATGGGAACATTCAGTACTTC.